The T cell receptor beta chain under discussion was sequenced for a study of blood T cells in healthy people across ages. Ranging in age from about 6 to 95, the donors were healthy Caucasian individuals from Russia. The CDR3 consists of 18 residues. Germline trimming cut 3 bases from V and 7 bases from J; bases unmatched to any gene: 11. PCR was performed a second time for about 7 to 11 cycles using a sample-barcoded 5' primer and a J-beta primer mix. Each cDNA molecule, via a template-switch adaptor with 12 random nucleotides, was tagged. Each CDR3 protein is one row after TCRdb ran MiXCR on the 5' RACE reads. The sample records around 700,000 distinct CDR3 sequences, 20% to 30% being singletons. These data were also filed under a second study, of T cells of mothers and their children. This second study notes: The output of TCR recombination is shaped by thymic selection similarly in related and unrelated pairs.

The chain links TRBV12-3 or TRBV12-4 to TRBJ2-1, with 14 positions matching TRBD2. The clonotype comes from a boy aged 10-17 years in good health. The sequencing input was blood. CDR3 loop: CASSLIRLAGGLFNEQFF. CDR3 sequence (DNA): TGTGCCAGCAGTTTGATCAGACTAGCGGGGGGGTTGTTTAATGAGCAGTTCTTC.